Presented here are 27 T cell receptor beta chains from one specimen sequenced in a study of T cell clones after liver transplantation. Clones were read by immunoSEQ multiplex PCR, and TCRdb kept only the in-frame ones, dropping some. Here the sample spans around 51,000 clones, roughly nine tenths being singletons. Sequenced here: CD8+ T cells from blood, sampled 12 months after liver transplant. These receptors originate from a human patient who received a liver transplant. Some T cells could come from the graft donor.

The CDR3 region is CAWSHGNNQPQHF. The CDR3 nucleotides read TGTGCCTGGAGTCATGGCAACAATCAGCCCCAGCATTTT. The rearrangement uses TRBV30 and TRBJ1-5; no definite D call. V was cut by 2 bases and J by 3 bases, with 8 bases left in between. Looked up from germline, CDR1 is GTSNPN and CDR2 is SVGIG (reference sequence). CDR3 size: 13 residues.

CDR3 in DNA: TGTGCCAGCAGCGTAGGTGATCCCAAAAACATTCAGTACTTC. Translation: CASSVGDPKNIQYF. V usage is TRBV9 and J usage is TRBJ2-4; D remains unclear. V dropped 0 bases and J dropped 2 bases, with 6 bases sitting between them. The CDR3 loop spans 14 amino acids. Germline V lookup: CDR1 SGDLS, CDR2 YYNGEE.

The CDR3: CASSASYAGGLYEQFF. For the CDR3, the DNA is TGTGCCAGCAGTGCCTCCTATGCGGGAGGACTGTATGAGCAGTTCTTC. This sequence joins TRBV27 and TRBJ2-1, with 8 bases fitting TRBD2. Trimming at V came to 5 bases and at J to 8 bases, leaving 14 bases not matched to a gene. Germline lookup yields CDR1 MNHEY and CDR2 SMNVEV (reference sequence). This CDR3 spans 16 amino acids.

The chain combines TRBV4-1 with TRBJ1-2; 9 bases align to TRBD1. V lost 1 base and J lost 6; bases outside the gene matches: 3. The length of the CDR3 is 14 residues. The germline V gene has CDR1 MGHRA and CDR2 YSYEKL. The CDR3 is CASSQVGQGHGYTF. Here the CDR3 DNA reads TGCGCCAGCAGCCAAGTGGGACAGGGCCATGGCTACACCTTC.

The genes are TRBV2 and TRBJ2-1; tentatively, D is TRBD1 (5 bases). Between the trimmed V and J ends, which lost 4 bases and 0 bases, there was a span of 13 bases. CDR3 length: 16 residues. CDR1 is SNHLY and CDR2 is FYNNEI in the germline V gene. DNA of the CDR3: TGTGCCAGCAGTGGGCAGACAGTGAGCTCCTACAATGAGCAGTTCTTC. This codes for CASSGQTVSSYNEQFF.

The rearrangement joins TRBV6-5 to TRBJ1-1, with a possible D match to TRBD1 (5 bases). Germline-derived CDR1 and CDR2 are MNHEY and SVGAGI. V was pared by 1 base and J by 0 bases, with 9 bases between. There are 15 residues in the CDR3. CDR3 bases: TGTGCCAGCAGTTACTTCGACAGTCTGAACACTGAAGCTTTCTTT. This sequence encodes CASSYFDSLNTEAFF.

This rearrangement joins TRBV5-4 to TRBJ1-2; 7 nucleotides align to TRBD1. CDR1 is SGHNT and CDR2 is YYREEE in the germline V gene (reference sequence). The CDR3 is made up of 15 amino acids. Trimming removed 2 bases from V and 4 bases from J; junction bases left unmatched: 8. The CDR3 region has the DNA TGTGCCAGCAGCTTACAGGGGCCTGTTGGCTATGGCTACACCTTC. It is translated as CASSLQGPVGYGYTF.

Within the sample, this clone is medium-sized. The gene calls are TRBV10-1 and TRBJ2-7, with D tentatively TRBD2 (5 bases). Germline-derived CDR1 and CDR2 are WNHNN and SYGVQD (reference sequence). V was cut by 5 bases and J by 6 bases, with 11 bases left in between. The CDR3 covers 12 residues. The CDR3: CASSSSPGEQYF. The CDR3 nucleotides read TGCGCCAGCAGTTCTAGCCCGGGCGAGCAGTACTTC.

The chain has TRBV29-1 and TRBJ2-1; no reliable D call. Germline lookup yields CDR1 SQVTM and CDR2 ANQGSEA. The CDR3 is 12 amino acids. In DNA, the CDR3 is TGCATATGGGTTAGCTCCTACAATGAGCAGTTCTTC. This gives the protein CIWVSSYNEQFF.

This sequence joins TRBV5-5 and TRBJ2-7, with 13 positions matching TRBD2. This CDR3 is 18 amino acids long. The V gene end was trimmed by 4 bases and the J gene end by 0 bases; junction bases not matched to a gene: 10. The germline gives CDR1 SGHKS, CDR2 YYEKEE (reference sequence). The CDR3 sequence is CASSLARRTSGSSYEQYF. As DNA, the CDR3 is TGTGCCAGCAGCCTCGCCCGACGGACTAGCGGGAGCTCCTACGAGCAGTACTTC.

The sample holds a few counts of this clone. The chain joins TRBV5-1 to TRBJ1-2; unclear D gene. The germline gives CDR1 SGHRS, CDR2 YFSETQ. This CDR3 has 13 residues. V was pared by 0 bases and J by 7 bases, with 10 bases between. In nucleotides, the CDR3 is TGCGCCAGCAGCTTGGCCGGCGAATTTGGCTACACCTTC. Its translation is CASSLAGEFGYTF.

The rearrangement uses TRBV11-2 and TRBJ2-1, with TRBD1 matching 8 bases. The CDR3 sequence is 15 residues long. The germline gives CDR1 SGHAT, CDR2 FQNNGV. V shed 5 bases, J shed 2 bases, and the junction held 5 bases outside the gene matches. CDR3 loop: CASSPGTGAYNEQFF. The CDR3 bases are TGTGCCAGCAGCCCGGGGACAGGCGCCTACAATGAGCAGTTCTTC.

The chain joins TRBV2 to TRBJ1-5; D is ambiguous. V was trimmed by 7 bases and J by 4 bases, leaving 17 bases between them. This CDR3 spans 15 amino acids. Looked up from germline, CDR1 is SNHLY and CDR2 is FYNNEI. CDR3 protein: CASTRARVWNQPQHF. The CDR3 DNA follows: TGTGCCAGCACCCGTGCCCGGGTTTGGAATCAGCCCCAGCATTTT.

J is TRBJ2-7 and V is TRBV27; 11 nucleotides match TRBD2. After removal of 4 bases from V and 2 bases from J, the junction contained 13 bases not matched to a gene. Germline V gives CDR1 MNHEY, CDR2 SMNVEV (reference sequence). The CDR3 contains 18 residues. CDR3 sequence reads: CASSSLPPLAGGTYEQYF. In nucleotides, the CDR3 is TGTGCCAGCAGTTCCCTACCACCTTTAGCGGGAGGGACCTACGAGCAGTACTTC.

The chain links TRBV19 to TRBJ2-1; 14 positions agree with TRBD2. Germline lookup yields CDR1 LNHDA and CDR2 SQIVND (reference sequence). Unmatched junction bases numbered 6, after V lost 5 bases and J lost 6 bases. The length of the CDR3 is 16 residues. The CDR3 sequence: CASSVMTSGRANEQFF. The CDR3 DNA follows: TGTGCCAGTAGTGTCATGACTAGCGGGAGGGCCAATGAGCAGTTCTTC.

This chain links TRBV27 with TRBJ1-1; D call uncertain. CDR1 is MNHEY and CDR2 is SMNVEV in the germline V gene (reference sequence). The V end was cut by 4 bases, the J end by 1 base, with 7 bases between. CDR3 length equals 13 residues. The CDR3 bases are TGTGCCAGCAGTTCCGGCCCGAACACTGAAGCTTTCTTT. Translating it yields CASSSGPNTEAFF.

The chain uses TRBV9 and TRBJ2-7; D uncertain. V was cut by 1 base and J by 0 bases, with 5 bases left in between. The CDR3 runs 13 residues. Germline loops: CDR1 SGDLS, CDR2 YYNGEE. The CDR3 is CASSVSPSYEQYF. The CDR3 DNA is TGTGCCAGCAGCGTATCCCCCTCCTACGAGCAGTACTTC.

This chain joins TRBV28 and TRBJ1-5, with D maybe TRBD1 (6 bases). The CDR3 length is 16 residues. CDR1 MDHEN and CDR2 SYDVKM come from the germline V gene. The ends were cut back, 6 bases at V and 0 bases at J, with 15 bases in the middle. Here the CDR3 DNA reads TGTGCCAGCAGCCAGCCTGGACAGTATAGCAATCAGCCCCAGCATTTT. As protein: CASSQPGQYSNQPQHF.

The rearrangement links TRBV6-5 to TRBJ1-4; TRBD1 matches 11 bases. Germline V gene data show CDR1 as MNHEY and CDR2 as SVGAGI. Unmatched junction bases numbered 4, after V lost 10 bases and J lost 6 bases. The CDR3 runs 13 residues. The CDR3 region is CAIGQGAHEKLFF. In nucleotides, the CDR3 is TGTGCCATCGGACAGGGGGCACATGAAAAACTGTTTTTT.

The chain employs TRBV6-6 and TRBJ1-2; TRBD1 matches at 9 bases. This CDR3 has 14 residues. Looked up from germline, CDR1 is MNHNY and CDR2 is SVGAGI (reference sequence). Trimming took 2 bases from V and 8 from J; bases not matched to a gene: 6. The CDR3 protein is CASSYGTGFGGYTF. Here the CDR3 DNA reads TGTGCCAGCAGTTACGGGACAGGGTTTGGGGGCTACACCTTC.

The genes are TRBV11-3 and TRBJ2-1; D unresolved. Trimming removed 5 bases at V and 0 bases at J, with 14 bases between. The CDR3 runs to 16 residues. Germline CDR1 reads SGHNT; CDR2 reads YENEEA. CDR3 sequence: CASSLGYSSSYNEQFF. The CDR3 nucleotides are TGTGCCAGCAGCCTGGGGTACTCGAGCTCCTACAATGAGCAGTTCTTC. The full variable domain, with the rest looked up from reference TRBV11-3 and TRBJ2-1, is EAGVVQSPRYKIIEKKQPVAFWCNPISGHNTLYWYLQNLGQGPELLIRYENEEAVDDSQLPKDRFSAERLKGVDSTLKIQPAELGDSAVYLCASSLGYSSSYNEQFFGPGTRLTVL.

The chain joins TRBV5-4 to TRBJ1-1; no reliable D call. Germline V gives CDR1 SGHNT, CDR2 YYREEE (reference sequence). The CDR3 is 12 residues long. Trimming pared 3 bases from V and 4 bases from J, leaving 7 bases between. CDR3 region: CASSSVGTEAFF. DNA of the CDR3: TGTGCCAGCAGCTCAGTGGGCACTGAAGCTTTCTTT. Supplemented by reference TRBV5-4 and TRBJ1-1, the full variable domain reads ETGVTQSPTHLIKTRGQQVTLRCSSQSGHNTVSWYQQALGQGPQFIFQYYREEENGRGNFPPRFSGLQFPNYSSELNVNALELDDSALYLCASSSVGTEAFFGQGTRLTVV.

The chain combines TRBV27 with TRBJ2-3; tentatively, D is TRBD2 (6 bases). The V gene lost 1 base and the J gene lost 2 bases, with 10 bases spanning the gap. This CDR3 region has 15 residues. Per the germline V gene, CDR1 is MNHEY and CDR2 is SMNVEV (reference sequence). CDR3: CASSLLGGHTDTQYF. CDR3 in DNA: TGTGCCAGCAGTTTATTGGGGGGTCACACAGATACGCAGTATTTT.

The chain links TRBV7-9 to TRBJ2-1, with 11 bases lining up with TRBD2. CDR3 length equals 16 residues. The germline V gene has CDR1 SEHNR and CDR2 FQNEAQ (reference sequence). Unmatched junction bases numbered 3, after V lost 5 bases and J lost 0 bases. CDR3 nucleotides: TGTGCCAGCAGCCCGACTAGCGGGAACTCCTACAATGAGCAGTTCTTC. Its translation is CASSPTSGNSYNEQFF.

V is TRBV19 and J is TRBJ2-7; 12 bases fit TRBD2. Germline values: CDR1 LNHDA, CDR2 SQIVND (reference sequence). J was trimmed by 5 bases and V by 3 bases; bases with no gene match: 8. The CDR3 has 16 residues. CDR3 region: CASSIQLAGGRNEQYF. The CDR3 DNA reads TGTGCCAGTAGTATCCAACTAGCGGGAGGACGGAACGAGCAGTACTTC.

This chain joins TRBV10-1 and TRBJ2-5, with D perhaps TRBD2 (6 bases). The CDR3 is made up of 15 amino acids. V lost 2 bases, J lost 0 bases, and 10 bases lay in between. Germline-derived CDR1 and CDR2 are WNHNN and SYGVQD (reference sequence). The CDR3: CASSEGREYQETQYF. CDR3 bases: TGCGCCAGCAGTGAGGGACGGGAGTACCAAGAGACCCAGTACTTC.

The chain recombines TRBV19 with TRBJ1-1; D perhaps matches TRBD1 (5 bases). Per the germline V gene, CDR1 is LNHDA and CDR2 is SQIVND (reference sequence). CDR3 size: 15 residues. The V and J ends lost 1 base and 3 bases respectively, with 12 bases between them. As DNA, the CDR3 is TGTGCCAGTAGTATAGGGGGGTCGGAGTACACTGAAGCTTTCTTT. The encoded protein is CASSIGGSEYTEAFF.